This T cell receptor beta chain was recorded in a study of identical twins. A template switching step contributed a universal primer site, while unique molecular identifiers were present in the cDNA. TCRdb re-derived calls from the 5' RACE reads in MiXCR, one entry per CDR3 protein. The sample shows 1.5 million to 2 million distinct CDR3 sequences, about 32% of them seen only once. Healthy Caucasians alone served as donors. Findings of the study overall: For zero-insertion analyses, partial confounding could come from invariant MAIT and iNKT cells. Beta clonotypes that were abundant in cord blood contained fewer insertions, a pattern absent from memory repertoires.

Germline V CDR1 and CDR2: DFQATT, SNEGSKA (reference sequence). CDR3 size: 12 residues. Trimming cost V 4 bases and J 8 bases; bases outside gene matches: 7. This clonotype came up a few times. Its antigen remains unidentified. V and J are TRBV20-1 and TRBJ1-2; 7 nucleotides line up with TRBD1. The receptor was derived from a newborn girl in good health. The sample comprised cord blood. The CDR3 sequence is CSANRGGRGYTF. As DNA, the CDR3 is TGCAGTGCTAACAGGGGAGGAAGGGGCTACACCTTC.